This is a list of T cell receptor beta chains from one sample in a study of identical twins. TCRdb passed the 5' RACE reads through MiXCR, listing each CDR3 protein once. The sample holds some 760,000 distinct CDR3 sequences, 18% seen once. These data also featured in a second study, about T cells expressing NK-cell markers.

The source material was PBMCs. All receptors come from a woman aged 18-30 years in good health. Both conserved end residues are part of each CDR3. A D gene is named only where the DNA matches it firmly. The size field is filled for only some rows; it gives once, few, many or a size class.

D gene	J gene	clone size	V gene	CDR3 DNA	CDR3 protein
.	TRBJ2-7	few	TRBV5-8	TGTGCCAGCAATAGGGACTGGCTCTCCTACGAGCAGTACTTC	CASNRDWLSYEQYF
.	TRBJ2-1	few	TRBV12-3/TRBV12-4	TGTGCCAGCAGTCCTGGTGGTCGGGAGCAGTTCTTC	CASSPGGREQFF
.	TRBJ1-3	.	TRBV9	TGTGCCAGCAGCGTATCTCCCCCAGGGATCTCTGGAAACACCATATATTTT	CASSVSPPGISGNTIYF
.	TRBJ2-3	once	TRBV7-2	TGTGCCAGCAGCTTAGCGGGATCGTACACAGATACGCAGTATTTT	CASSLAGSYTDTQYF
TRBD1	TRBJ2-5	.	TRBV15	TGTGCCACCACCCTAACAGGGGGAGAGACCCAGTACTTC	CATTLTGGETQYF
.	TRBJ2-7	.	TRBV5-6	TGTGCCAGCAGCTGCCTGAGAGAAACCTACGAGCAGTACTTC	CASSCLRETYEQYF
TRBD1	TRBJ2-1	few	TRBV11-2	TGTGCCAGCAGGCTCCGAAGGGACAGAAGACATGAGCAGTTCTTC	CASRLRRDRRHEQFF
.	TRBJ2-6	few	TRBV20-1	TGCAGTGCTAAGGTTGACTCTGGGGCCAACGTCCTGACTTTC	CSAKVDSGANVLTF
.	TRBJ2-3	.	TRBV4-3	TGCGCCAGCAGCCGATCGGAGGCGGCAGATACGCAGTATTTT	CASSRSEAADTQYF
TRBD1	TRBJ1-2	few	TRBV28	TGTGCCAGCAGGTCCCCATCGGACAGGGGGAATAGAGGCTACACCTTC	CASRSPSDRGNRGYTF
TRBD1	TRBJ2-7	.	TRBV12-3/TRBV12-4	TGTGCCAGCACCTTACAGGGGGCTCAATACGAGCAGTACTTC	CASTLQGAQYEQYF
TRBD2	TRBJ2-7	few	TRBV3-1	TGTGCCAGCAGCCACGCGGTGATAGCGGGGATCAACGAGCAGTACTTC	CASSHAVIAGINEQYF
TRBD2	TRBJ2-3	.	TRBV7-2	TGTGCCAGCAGCAGGACTAGCGGGAGCCGCACAGATACGCAGTATTTT	CASSRTSGSRTDTQYF
.	TRBJ2-7	.	TRBV20-1	TGCAGTGCTCCGCTAGGGCCGAGAAGCTACGAGCAGTACTTC	CSAPLGPRSYEQYF
.	TRBJ1-5	.	TRBV6-5	TGTGCCAGCAGTTACTCGAGAGATCAGGGTGATCAGCCCCAGCATTTT	CASSYSRDQGDQPQHF
TRBD2	TRBJ2-7	few	TRBV20-1	TGCAGTGCCTTACCGTCCCAACTAGCGGGGTCGGGTTACGAGCAGTACTTC	CSALPSQLAGSGYEQYF
.	TRBJ2-3	few	TRBV12-3/TRBV12-4	TGTGCCAGCAGCCCGGGGGCGGGCGCAGATACGCAGTATTTT	CASSPGAGADTQYF
TRBD2	TRBJ2-3	.	TRBV3-1	TGTGCCAGCAGCCGAAAAGCGGGAGTCTTCCCAGATACGCAGTATTTT	CASSRKAGVFPDTQYF
.	TRBJ2-7	.	TRBV11-2	TGTGCCAGCAGCTTACGGGAAGTCCACGAGCAGTACTTC	CASSLREVHEQYF
.	TRBJ2-3	.	TRBV20-1	TGCAGTGCTAGATCAGGGGCCGGCACAGATACGCAGTATTTT	CSARSGAGTDTQYF
.	TRBJ2-3	few	TRBV2	TGTGCCAGCAGTGACAGATTCACAGATACGCAGTATTTT	CASSDRFTDTQYF
.	TRBJ1-6	.	TRBV20-1	TGCAGTGCCCAAGGAGGGTTTCGTTCACCCCTCCACTTT	CSAQGGFRSPLHF
TRBD2	TRBJ2-3	.	TRBV30	TGTGCCTGGAGTCTAGCGGGAGGCCTAACAGATACGCAGTATTTT	CAWSLAGGLTDTQYF
TRBD2	TRBJ2-3	.	TRBV2	TGTGCCAGCAGTCCTCTAGCGGGAGTGAGCACAGATACGCAGTATTTT	CASSPLAGVSTDTQYF
.	TRBJ2-7	.	TRBV4-3	TGCGCCAGCAGCCAAAGGATGGGGGGGGGCTGGGAGCAGTACTTC	CASSQRMGGGWEQYF
.	TRBJ2-1	.	TRBV5-4	TGTGCCAGCAGCCCAAACCGAGACAATGAGCAGTTCTTC	CASSPNRDNEQFF
.	TRBJ1-1	.	TRBV4-3	TGCGCCAGCAGCCACCATTTGGACAGTGAAGCTTTCTTT	CASSHHLDSEAFF
TRBD2	TRBJ2-3	few	TRBV15	TGTGCCACCAGCAGACTTAGCGGGAGTGGGACAGATACGCAGTATTTT	CATSRLSGSGTDTQYF
.	TRBJ2-2	few	TRBV20-1	TGCAGTGCTACCGGGACTCTGGACGGGGAGCTGTTTTTT	CSATGTLDGELFF
TRBD1	TRBJ1-1	few	TRBV12-3/TRBV12-4	TGTGCCAGCAGTCCCGGACAGGCCAATTTGAACACTGAAGCTTTCTTT	CASSPGQANLNTEAFF
.	TRBJ2-3	.	TRBV27	TGTGCCAGCAGTTTAGTACGCAAACTCACAGATACGCAGTATTTT	CASSLVRKLTDTQYF
.	TRBJ2-7	many	TRBV6-5	TGTGCCAGCAGCACAGACACCTACGAGCAGTACTTC	CASSTDTYEQYF
.	TRBJ1-4	.	TRBV9	TGTGCCAGCAACCGACAGGATACTAATGAAAAACTGTTTTTT	CASNRQDTNEKLFF
.	TRBJ2-7	few	TRBV20-1	TGCAGTGCTAGAGTTCTCGGGACTTCTTTGGGTGAGCAGTACTTC	CSARVLGTSLGEQYF
TRBD2	TRBJ2-3	few	TRBV29-1	TGCAGCGTTGAGGGAGGGGCCAGCACAGATACGCAGTATTTT	CSVEGGASTDTQYF
TRBD1	TRBJ2-3	few	TRBV29-1	TGCAGCGTTACACAGGGGCCAGATACGCAGTATTTT	CSVTQGPDTQYF
.	TRBJ2-1	few	TRBV18	TGTGCCAGCTCACCAAGGCTCGAACTGTACAATGAGCAGTTCTTC	CASSPRLELYNEQFF
.	TRBJ1-1	.	TRBV11-2	TGTGCCAGCAGCTTACAGGGAAGCGGCACTGAAGCTTTCTTT	CASSLQGSGTEAFF
TRBD1	TRBJ1-2	few	TRBV6-2/TRBV6-3	TGTGCCAGCGCTCTACGACAGGGGTATGGCTACACCTTC	CASALRQGYGYTF
.	TRBJ2-5	.	TRBV20-1	TGCAGTGCTACTTCCGGCCAGCAAGAGACCCAGTACTTC	CSATSGQQETQYF
.	TRBJ2-5	few	TRBV20-1	TGCAGTGCTAGGTGGCGTGACCAAGAGACCCAGTACTTC	CSARWRDQETQYF
TRBD2	TRBJ2-2	.	TRBV6-1	TGTGCCAGCAGGGTCCTAGCGGGAGACACCGGGGAGCTGTTTTTT	CASRVLAGDTGELFF
.	TRBJ1-1	.	TRBV3-1	TGTGCCAGCAGCCAAGATCTGAGGGGGAACACTGAAGCTTTCTTT	CASSQDLRGNTEAFF
.	TRBJ1-1	many	TRBV20-1	TGCAGTGCTAGAGCGAACAGGATTAGGACTGAAGCTTTCTTT	CSARANRIRTEAFF
TRBD2	TRBJ2-1	once	TRBV2	TGTGCCAGCAGTGACCCTAGCGGGAGGAGTGGTGAGCAGTTCTTC	CASSDPSGRSGEQFF
.	TRBJ1-5	few	TRBV7-2	TGTGCCAGCAGCTTAGCTTCGGGGGGGACTCAGCCCCAGCATTTT	CASSLASGGTQPQHF
.	TRBJ1-3	few	TRBV12-3/TRBV12-4	TGTGCCAGCAGTTTAGAGGCTGGGTTTGTCGACACCATATATTTT	CASSLEAGFVDTIYF
TRBD1	TRBJ2-2	.	TRBV27	TGTGCCAGCAGCACCACCGACAGGGGGCGAGGCACCGGGGAGCTGTTTTTT	CASSTTDRGRGTGELFF
.	TRBJ2-7	.	TRBV7-2	TGTGCCAGCAGCTTAAGCGGCAGGGGGGCCCTCGAGCAGTACTTC	CASSLSGRGALEQYF
.	TRBJ2-3	.	TRBV5-1	TGCGCCAGCAGCTACCGGGACGGAAGCACAGATACGCAGTATTTT	CASSYRDGSTDTQYF
TRBD2	TRBJ2-1	.	TRBV20-1	TGCAGTGCTAGGGCTACTAGCGGGAGTGAGGAGCAGTTCTTC	CSARATSGSEEQFF
TRBD2	TRBJ2-1	few	TRBV20-1	TGCAGTGCTAGAGTAGGCGGGAGACTCCAAGAGCAGTTCTTC	CSARVGGRLQEQFF
.	TRBJ2-7	.	TRBV7-6	TGTGCCAGCAGCTTACTCTCCGGGGGAAGCGAGCAGTACTTC	CASSLLSGGSEQYF
TRBD2	TRBJ2-7	few	TRBV20-1	TGCAGTGCTAGAAATGGGCTAGCGGGAGACTACGAGCAGTACTTC	CSARNGLAGDYEQYF
.	TRBJ2-7	.	TRBV20-1	TGCAGTGCTAGAGATCGGGCGGGGGCGCGCTCCTACGAGCAGTACTTC	CSARDRAGARSYEQYF
TRBD1	TRBJ2-2	.	TRBV5-5	TGTGCCAGCAGCAAAACTCCGGGACAGTGGGACACCGGGGAGCTGTTTTTT	CASSKTPGQWDTGELFF
.	TRBJ1-6	few	TRBV15	TGTGCCACCAGCAGAGAAACGGGTTCACCCCTCCACTTT	CATSRETGSPLHF